Presented here are 18 T cell receptor beta chains from one specimen sequenced in a study of PD-1 blockade in mismatch repair-deficient tumors. Produced via immunoSEQ multiplex PCR; TCRdb's table is partial and in-frame only. The sample lists about 63,000 clones, about 91% seen once, with around 14% in the top ten. The sample in question was peripheral blood, obtained 52 weeks after starting pembrolizumab. Source of these receptors: an adult with mismatch repair-deficient cancer.

The chain recombines TRBV5-1 with TRBJ2-2; TRBD1 agrees at 8 bases. Germline values: CDR1 SGHRS, CDR2 YFSETQ. J lost 3 bases, V lost 2 bases, and 3 bases had no gene match. The CDR3 contains 15 residues. The CDR3 coding sequence is TGCGCCAGCAGCTTAGTGACAGGGGACACCGGGGAGCTGTTTTTT. It yields the protein CASSLVTGDTGELFF.

The V call is TRBV15, the J call TRBJ2-7; the match to TRBD2 covers 11 bases. The ends lost 0 bases at V and 0 bases at J; junction bases unmatched: 10. This CDR3 region has 19 residues. The germline CDR1 and CDR2 sequences are LNHNV and YYDKDF (reference sequence). The CDR3 DNA reads as TGTGCCACCAGCAGAGATCTAGCGGGAGGAGGTGATGTCTCCTACGAGCAGTACTTC. Protein: CATSRDLAGGGDVSYEQYF. The variable domain in full, completed from reference TRBV15 and TRBJ2-7, reads DAMVIQNPRYQVTQFGKPVTLSCSQTLNHNVMYWYQQKSSQAPKLLFHYYDKDFNNEADTPDNFQSRRPNTSFCFLDIRSPGLGDTAMYLCATSRDLAGGGDVSYEQYFGPGTRLTVT.

The chain is built from TRBV9 and TRBJ1-1; 10 bases match TRBD1. CDR3 length: 14 residues. Trimming at V came to 3 bases and at J to 7 bases, leaving 6 bases not matched to a gene. Germline V gene lookup returns CDR1 SGDLS and CDR2 YYNGEE. The CDR3 loop reads CASSGMGQGSEAFF. The CDR3, as DNA: TGTGCCAGCAGCGGGATGGGACAGGGGAGTGAAGCTTTCTTT.

The chain employs TRBV11-2 and TRBJ2-7; D might be TRBD1 or TRBD2, each matching 5 bases. The V end lost 1 base, the J end lost 3 bases, and 10 bases lay between the germline ends. Germline assignment: CDR1 SGHAT and CDR2 FQNNGV. This CDR3 has 14 residues. The CDR3 DNA reads as TGTGCCAGCAGCTTAGTAGAGGGGTTCTACGAGCAGTACTTC. Translation: CASSLVEGFYEQYF.

The rearrangement links TRBV6-6 to TRBJ1-2; weak D call: TRBD1 (6 bases). Germline loops: CDR1 MNHNY, CDR2 SVGAGI (reference sequence). This CDR3 is 14 amino acids long. The V end lost 2 bases, the J end lost 4 bases, and 11 bases lay between the germline ends. In DNA form, the CDR3 reads TGTGCCAGCAGTTACGCAGGGGCAGGCTATGGCTACACCTTC. This codes for CASSYAGAGYGYTF.

The chain joins TRBV12-5 to TRBJ2-1; 11 bases line up with TRBD2. CDR1 and CDR2 (germline): LGHNT, FRNRAP. J was trimmed by 7 bases and V by 1 base; bases with no gene match: 0. CDR3 size: 14 residues. The CDR3 sequence is CASGLGLAGNEQFF. DNA for the CDR3: TGTGCTAGTGGTTTGGGACTAGCGGGGAATGAGCAGTTCTTC.

This clone is a singleton in its sample. The chain recombines TRBV7-9 with TRBJ2-5, with D hard to call. V lost 4 bases to trimming and J lost 3 bases, with 3 bases between them. This CDR3 spans 11 amino acids. Germline V gene sequence: CDR1 SEHNR, CDR2 FQNEAQ (reference sequence). CDR3 DNA sequence: TGTGCCAGCAGCTATAAAGAGACCCAGTACTTC. Translated, it gives CASSYKETQYF.

The chain is built from TRBV19 and TRBJ2-7; D unresolved. The CDR3 contains 15 residues. Germline-derived CDR1 and CDR2 are LNHDA and SQIVND (reference sequence). Trimming stripped 1 base from V and 0 bases from J, with 10 bases between. For the CDR3, the DNA is TGTGCCAGTAGTATAGCAGGCCAGAGCTCCTACGAGCAGTACTTC. This sequence encodes CASSIAGQSSYEQYF.

This rearrangement joins TRBV6-5 to TRBJ2-1; no clear D gene. V lost 0 bases and J lost 7, with 16 bases in between. Germline V gene data show CDR1 as MNHEY and CDR2 as SVGAGI. The CDR3 totals 16 residues. Here the CDR3 reads CASSYSIQPVGNEQFF. In DNA form, the CDR3 reads TGTGCCAGCAGTTACTCGATCCAGCCTGTGGGAAATGAGCAGTTCTTC.

The chain links TRBV19 to TRBJ1-2; D not certain. CDR1 is LNHDA, CDR2 SQIVND, per germline (reference sequence). V was shortened by 5 bases and J by 7 bases, with 17 bases between the two germline ends. This CDR3 is built from 14 residues. CDR3 loop: CASSWTYGTGGYTF. The CDR3 DNA is TGTGCCAGTAGTTGGACCTATGGAACCGGTGGCTACACCTTC.

The V gene is TRBV4-1, the J gene TRBJ2-1; no firm D call. Germline CDR1 MGHRA, CDR2 YSYEKL. With 3 bases removed from V and 1 base from J, the gap between germline ends came to 16 bases. This CDR3 comprises 17 residues. CDR3 sequence reads: CASSHKFSPQSYNEQFF. CDR3 sequence (DNA): TGCGCCAGCAGCCACAAATTCAGTCCCCAATCCTACAATGAGCAGTTCTTC.

As DNA, the CDR3 is TGTGCCAGCAGCGTGGACGGAAACACAGATACGCAGTATTTT. As protein: CASSVDGNTDTQYF. The chain has TRBV9 and TRBJ2-3; no clear D gene. This CDR3 is built from 14 residues. The V end was cut by 2 bases, the J end by 2 bases, with 9 bases between. Germline CDR1 reads SGDLS; CDR2 reads YYNGEE.

The gene calls are TRBV5-4 and TRBJ2-5; D may be TRBD1 or TRBD2 (6 bases each). This CDR3 contains 13 residues. The germline V and J ends were trimmed by 2 bases and 5 bases, with 10 bases remaining between them. Germline assignment: CDR1 SGHNT and CDR2 YYREEE (reference sequence). DNA of the CDR3: TGTGCCAGCAGCTTTGGAGGGGGGGAGACCCAGTACTTC. Translating it yields CASSFGGGETQYF.

This chain uses TRBV27 with TRBJ2-7, with unresolved D. This CDR3 contains 13 residues. V was cut by 0 bases and J by 6 bases, with 9 bases left in between. From germline, CDR1 is MNHEY and CDR2 SMNVEV (reference sequence). This chain's CDR3 is CASSLSPELEQYF. For the CDR3, the DNA is TGTGCCAGCAGTTTATCGCCCGAGCTCGAGCAGTACTTC.

This chain links TRBV2 with TRBJ2-3; 7 nucleotides line up with TRBD1. The CDR3 runs 14 residues. After removal of 6 bases from V and 6 bases from J, the junction contained 9 bases not matched to a gene. Per germline, CDR1 SNHLY and CDR2 FYNNEI. The CDR3 sequence is CASRQQGFGDTQYF. In DNA form, the CDR3 reads TGTGCCAGCAGGCAACAGGGGTTTGGGGATACGCAGTATTTT.

The rearrangement joins TRBV28 to TRBJ2-1, with 10 bases lining up with TRBD2. With 11 bases clipped from V and 3 bases from J, the junction kept 7 bases outside the gene matches. Germline V gene data show CDR1 as MDHEN and CDR2 as SYDVKM. The CDR3 is made up of 14 amino acids. The CDR3 is CAARRTSGYNEQFF. The CDR3 DNA is TGTGCCGCCCGTCGGACTAGCGGCTACAATGAGCAGTTCTTC. The complete variable domain, with remaining parts taken from reference TRBV28 and TRBJ2-1, reads DVKVTQSSRYLVKRTGEKVFLECVQDMDHENMFWYRQDPGLGLRLIYFSYDVKMKEKGDIPEGYSVSREKKERFSLILESASTNQTSMYLCAARRTSGYNEQFFGPGTRLTVL.

The chain couples TRBV6-1 to TRBJ2-7, with 10 bases that match TRBD2. Germline V gives CDR1 MNHNS, CDR2 SASEGT. The junction had 4 bases not matched to a gene; V was cut back by 6 bases and J by 2 bases. The CDR3 is 14 amino acids. The DNA of the CDR3 is TGTGCCAGCAGCCTAAGCGGGAGGGCCTACGAGCAGTACTTC. Protein product: CASSLSGRAYEQYF.

The chain uses TRBV11-2 and TRBJ1-1; D not certain. Trimming pared 7 bases from V and 3 bases from J, leaving 15 bases between. CDR1 SGHAT and CDR2 FQNNGV come from the germline V gene. This CDR3 has 14 amino acids. The CDR3 nucleotides read TGTGCCAGCACGGCCGATTACCAGGACACTGAAGCTTTCTTT. Translating gives CASTADYQDTEAFF.